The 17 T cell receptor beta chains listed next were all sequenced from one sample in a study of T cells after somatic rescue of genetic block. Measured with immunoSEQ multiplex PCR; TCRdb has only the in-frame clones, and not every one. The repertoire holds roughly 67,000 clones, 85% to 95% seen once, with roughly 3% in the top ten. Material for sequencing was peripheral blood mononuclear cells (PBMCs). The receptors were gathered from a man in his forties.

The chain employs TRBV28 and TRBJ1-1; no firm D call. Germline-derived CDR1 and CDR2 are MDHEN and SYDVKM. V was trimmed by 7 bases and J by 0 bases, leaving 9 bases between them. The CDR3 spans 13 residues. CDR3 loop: CASKQQVNTEAFF. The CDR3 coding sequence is TGTGCCAGCAAGCAGCAGGTGAACACTGAAGCTTTCTTT.

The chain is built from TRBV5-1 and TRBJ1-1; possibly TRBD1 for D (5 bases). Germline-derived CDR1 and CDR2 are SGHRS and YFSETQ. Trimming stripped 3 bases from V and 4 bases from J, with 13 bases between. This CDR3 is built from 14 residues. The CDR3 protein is CASSWAGRGTEAFF. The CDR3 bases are TGCGCCAGCAGCTGGGCTGGGAGGGGCACTGAAGCTTTCTTT.

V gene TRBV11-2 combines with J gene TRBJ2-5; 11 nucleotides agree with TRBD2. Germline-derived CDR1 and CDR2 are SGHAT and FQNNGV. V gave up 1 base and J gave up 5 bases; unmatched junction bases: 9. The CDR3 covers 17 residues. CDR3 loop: CASSLGFSGGAAETQYF. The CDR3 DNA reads TGTGCCAGCAGCTTAGGTTTTAGCGGGGGGGCCGCGGAGACCCAGTACTTC.

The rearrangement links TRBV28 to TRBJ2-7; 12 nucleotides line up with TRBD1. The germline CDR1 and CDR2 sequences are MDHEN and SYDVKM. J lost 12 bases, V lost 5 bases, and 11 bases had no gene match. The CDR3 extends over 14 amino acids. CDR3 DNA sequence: TGTGCCAGCAGTCTGCCGGGACAGGGGGCTTTTGGGTACTTC. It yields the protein CASSLPGQGAFGYF.

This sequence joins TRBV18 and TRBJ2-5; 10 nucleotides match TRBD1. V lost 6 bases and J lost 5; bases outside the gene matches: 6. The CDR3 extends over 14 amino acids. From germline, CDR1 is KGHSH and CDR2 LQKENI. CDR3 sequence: CASSPGTGEETQYF. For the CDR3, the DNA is TGTGCCAGCTCTCCCGGGACAGGGGAGGAGACCCAGTACTTC.

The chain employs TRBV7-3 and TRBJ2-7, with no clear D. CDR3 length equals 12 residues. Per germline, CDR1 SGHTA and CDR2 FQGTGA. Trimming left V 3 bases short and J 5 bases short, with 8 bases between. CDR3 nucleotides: TGTGCCAGCAGCTTTATCCCGAACGAGCAGTACTTC. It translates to CASSFIPNEQYF.

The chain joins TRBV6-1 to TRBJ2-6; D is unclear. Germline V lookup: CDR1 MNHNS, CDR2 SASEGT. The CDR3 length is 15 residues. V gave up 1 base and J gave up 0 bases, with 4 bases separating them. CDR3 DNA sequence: TGTGCCAGCAGTGAAGGGGTCTCTGGGGCCAACGTCCTGACTTTC. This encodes CASSEGVSGANVLTF.

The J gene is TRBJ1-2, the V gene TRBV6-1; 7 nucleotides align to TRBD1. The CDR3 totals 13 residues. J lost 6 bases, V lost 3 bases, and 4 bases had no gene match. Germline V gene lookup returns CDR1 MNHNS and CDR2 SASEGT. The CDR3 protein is CASSEDTGDGYTF. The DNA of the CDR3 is TGTGCCAGCAGTGAGGACACAGGGGATGGCTACACCTTC.

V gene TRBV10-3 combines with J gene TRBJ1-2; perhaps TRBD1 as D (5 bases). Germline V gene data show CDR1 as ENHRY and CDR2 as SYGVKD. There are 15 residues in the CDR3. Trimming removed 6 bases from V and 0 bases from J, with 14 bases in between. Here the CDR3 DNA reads TGTGCCATCAGGCCCAGGGAGACTACTAACTATGGCTACACCTTC. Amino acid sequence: CAIRPRETTNYGYTF.

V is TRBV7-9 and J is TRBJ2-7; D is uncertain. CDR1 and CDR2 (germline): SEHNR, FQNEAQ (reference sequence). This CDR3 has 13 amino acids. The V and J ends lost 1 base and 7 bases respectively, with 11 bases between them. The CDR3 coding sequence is TGTGCCAGCAGCTTAGGAGGTACGTTTGAGCAGTACTTC. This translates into CASSLGGTFEQYF.

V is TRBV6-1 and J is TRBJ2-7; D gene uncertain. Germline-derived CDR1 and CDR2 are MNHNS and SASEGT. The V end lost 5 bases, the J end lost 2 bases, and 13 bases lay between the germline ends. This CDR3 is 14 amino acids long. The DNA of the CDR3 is TGTGCCAGCAGTCCCGACCCCGGACCCTACGAGCAGTACTTC. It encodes CASSPDPGPYEQYF.

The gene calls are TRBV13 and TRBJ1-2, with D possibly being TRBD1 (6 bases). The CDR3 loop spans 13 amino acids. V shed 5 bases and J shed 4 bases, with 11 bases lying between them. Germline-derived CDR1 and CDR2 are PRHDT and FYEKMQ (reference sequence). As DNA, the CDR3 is TGTGCCAGCAGCCCCCAGGACAGCTATGGCTACACCTTC. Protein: CASSPQDSYGYTF.

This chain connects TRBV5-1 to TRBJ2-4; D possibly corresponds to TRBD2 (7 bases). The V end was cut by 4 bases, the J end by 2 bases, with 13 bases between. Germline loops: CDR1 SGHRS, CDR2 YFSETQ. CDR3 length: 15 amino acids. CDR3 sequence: CASSRKGGTKNIQYF. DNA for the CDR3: TGCGCCAGCAGCCGGAAGGGGGGGACCAAAAACATTCAGTACTTC.

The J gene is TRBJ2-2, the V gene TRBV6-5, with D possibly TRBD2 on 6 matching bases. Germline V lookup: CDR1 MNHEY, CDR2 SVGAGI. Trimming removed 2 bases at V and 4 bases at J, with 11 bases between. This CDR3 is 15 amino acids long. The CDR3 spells CASSYGQGGTGELFF. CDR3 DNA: TGTGCCAGCAGTTACGGTCAGGGAGGCACCGGGGAGCTGTTTTTT.

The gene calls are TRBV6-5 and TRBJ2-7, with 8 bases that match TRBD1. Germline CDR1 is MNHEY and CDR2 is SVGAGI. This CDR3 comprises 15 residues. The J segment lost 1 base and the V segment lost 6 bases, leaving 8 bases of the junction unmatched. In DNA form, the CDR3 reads TGTGCCAGCAGGCACCGGACAGGGCCGTCCTACGAGCAGTACTTC. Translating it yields CASRHRTGPSYEQYF.

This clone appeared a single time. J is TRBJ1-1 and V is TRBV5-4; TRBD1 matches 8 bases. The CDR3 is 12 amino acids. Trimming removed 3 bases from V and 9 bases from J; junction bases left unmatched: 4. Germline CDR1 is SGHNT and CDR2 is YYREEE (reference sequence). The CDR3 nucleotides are TGTGCCAGCAGCTACGACAGGGGCCAAGCTTTCTTT. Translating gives CASSYDRGQAFF.

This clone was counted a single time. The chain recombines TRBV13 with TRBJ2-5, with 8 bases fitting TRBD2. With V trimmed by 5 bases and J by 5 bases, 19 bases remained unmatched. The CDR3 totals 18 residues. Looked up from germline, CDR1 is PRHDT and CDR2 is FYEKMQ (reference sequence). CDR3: CASSPTRGGAQPRETQYF. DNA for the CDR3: TGTGCCAGCAGCCCAACCCGGGGGGGTGCCCAACCTCGGGAGACCCAGTACTTC.